Listed below are T cell receptor beta chains from one sample, sequenced in a study of cytomegalovirus exposure and HLA in healthy donors. The protocol was immunoSEQ multiplex PCR, while the TCRdb copy is restricted to in-frame clones and leaves out a portion. The sample yields approximately 220,000 clones, about four fifths seen once. Sample: PBMCs. The receptors derive from a man aged 35 to 55 in good health and CMV-seropositive. CDR3s include the opening cysteine and the closing phenylalanine or tryptophan. D genes are given only for firm matches. Size is omitted from some rows. Given values are once, few, many or a class for expanded clones.

clone size: NA; V gene: TRBV30; J gene: TRBJ1-1; D gene: NA; CDR3 protein: CAGTQGRDTEAFF; CDR3 DNA: TGTGCCGGCACACAGGGAAGGGACACTGAAGCTTTCTTT
clone size: NA; V gene: TRBV19; J gene: TRBJ1-5; D gene: TRBD1; CDR3 protein: CASSPLDRENQPQHF; CDR3 DNA: TGTGCCAGTAGCCCTCTTGACAGGGAGAATCAGCCCCAGCATTTT
clone size: NA; V gene: TRBV5-1; J gene: TRBJ1-1; D gene: NA; CDR3 protein: CASSLAAGLNTEAFF; CDR3 DNA: TGCGCCAGCAGCTTGGCGGCAGGGTTGAACACTGAAGCTTTCTTT
clone size: NA; V gene: TRBV11-2; J gene: TRBJ1-2; D gene: NA; CDR3 protein: CASSLDLQTLQGYTF; CDR3 DNA: TGTGCCAGCAGCTTAGATCTACAGACCCTTCAGGGCTACACCTTC
clone size: NA; V gene: TRBV9; J gene: TRBJ2-1; D gene: TRBD2; CDR3 protein: CASSVAGLDPNEQFF; CDR3 DNA: TGTGCCAGCAGCGTAGCAGGACTAGATCCCAATGAGCAGTTCTTC
clone size: NA; V gene: TRBV6-1; J gene: TRBJ1-5; D gene: TRBD1; CDR3 protein: CASSLQGAQPQHF; CDR3 DNA: TGTGCCAGCAGTTTACAGGGGGCCCAGCCCCAGCATTTT
clone size: few; V gene: TRBV11-2; J gene: TRBJ1-3; D gene: NA; CDR3 protein: CASRLGNTIYF; CDR3 DNA: TGTGCCAGCAGACTGGGAAACACCATATATTTT
clone size: once; V gene: TRBV5-4; J gene: TRBJ1-2; D gene: NA; CDR3 protein: CASSLEVGSYGYTF; CDR3 DNA: TGTGCCAGCAGCTTGGAAGTGGGGAGCTATGGCTACACCTTC
clone size: NA; V gene: TRBV7-3; J gene: TRBJ2-1; D gene: NA; CDR3 protein: CASSLGGEQFF; CDR3 DNA: TGTGCCAGCAGCTTAGGCGGGGAGCAGTTCTTC
clone size: NA; V gene: TRBV6-4; J gene: TRBJ2-6; D gene: NA; CDR3 protein: CASSEGTGSGANVLTF; CDR3 DNA: TGTGCCAGCAGTGAGGGTACAGGGTCTGGGGCCAACGTCCTGACTTTC
clone size: NA; V gene: TRBV19; J gene: TRBJ1-1; D gene: NA; CDR3 protein: CASSIARERTEAFF; CDR3 DNA: TGTGCCAGTAGTATAGCTCGGGAGAGGACTGAAGCTTTCTTT
clone size: NA; V gene: TRBV6-1; J gene: TRBJ1-5; D gene: NA; CDR3 protein: CASSEATGLNQPQHF; CDR3 DNA: TGTGCCAGCAGTGAAGCGACGGGATTAAATCAGCCCCAGCATTTT
clone size: NA; V gene: TRBV27; J gene: TRBJ2-7; D gene: TRBD2; CDR3 protein: CASSWASGPYEQYF; CDR3 DNA: TGTGCCAGCAGTTGGGCTAGCGGTCCCTACGAGCAGTACTTC
clone size: NA; V gene: TRBV7-9; J gene: TRBJ2-1; D gene: NA; CDR3 protein: CASSFASSERYEQFF; CDR3 DNA: TGTGCCAGCAGCTTCGCTAGCTCAGAGCGGTATGAGCAGTTCTTC
clone size: NA; V gene: TRBV7-2; J gene: TRBJ2-5; D gene: NA; CDR3 protein: CASSLGGGGQYQETQYF; CDR3 DNA: TGTGCCAGCAGCCTCGGGGGTGGGGGACAGTACCAAGAGACCCAGTACTTC
clone size: NA; V gene: TRBV5-4; J gene: TRBJ1-4; D gene: TRBD1; CDR3 protein: CASSPGQGNEKLFF; CDR3 DNA: TGTGCCAGCAGCCCGGGACAGGGTAATGAAAAACTGTTTTTT
clone size: NA; V gene: TRBV1; J gene: TRBJ2-1; D gene: NA; CDR3 protein: CTSSLRTSGRNEQFF; CDR3 DNA: TGCACCAGCAGCCTACGGACTAGCGGGAGAAATGAGCAGTTCTTC
clone size: NA; V gene: TRBV5-5; J gene: TRBJ2-5; D gene: TRBD2; CDR3 protein: CASSFSSGRKETQYF; CDR3 DNA: TGTGCCAGCAGCTTTTCTAGCGGGAGGAAAGAGACCCAGTACTTC